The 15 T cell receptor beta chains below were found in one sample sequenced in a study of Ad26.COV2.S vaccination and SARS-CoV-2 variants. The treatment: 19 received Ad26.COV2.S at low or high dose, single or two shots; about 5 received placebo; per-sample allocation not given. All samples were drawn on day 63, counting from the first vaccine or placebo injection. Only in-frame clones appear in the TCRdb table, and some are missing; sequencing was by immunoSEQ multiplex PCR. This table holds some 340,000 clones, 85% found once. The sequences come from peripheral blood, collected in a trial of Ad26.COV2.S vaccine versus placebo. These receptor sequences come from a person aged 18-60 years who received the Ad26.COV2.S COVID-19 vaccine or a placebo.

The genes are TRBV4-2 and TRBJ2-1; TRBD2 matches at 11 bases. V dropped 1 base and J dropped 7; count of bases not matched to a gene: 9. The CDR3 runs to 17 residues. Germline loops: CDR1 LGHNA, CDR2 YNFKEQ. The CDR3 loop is CASSQVLSGGAYNEQFF. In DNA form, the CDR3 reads TGTGCCAGCAGCCAAGTTCTTAGCGGGGGGGCGTATAATGAGCAGTTCTTC.

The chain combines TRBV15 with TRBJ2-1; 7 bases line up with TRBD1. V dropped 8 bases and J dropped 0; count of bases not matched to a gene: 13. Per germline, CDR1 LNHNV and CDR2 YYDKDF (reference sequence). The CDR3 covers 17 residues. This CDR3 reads CATQHRGGLSSYNEQFF. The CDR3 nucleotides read TGTGCCACCCAGCACAGGGGCGGGTTGAGCTCCTACAATGAGCAGTTCTTC.

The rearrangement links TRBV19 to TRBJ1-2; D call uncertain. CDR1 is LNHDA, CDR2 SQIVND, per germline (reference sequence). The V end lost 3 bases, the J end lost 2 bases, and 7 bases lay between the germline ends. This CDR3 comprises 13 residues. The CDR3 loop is CASSIRTNYGYTF. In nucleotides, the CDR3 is TGTGCCAGTAGTATTAGGACCAACTATGGCTACACCTTC.

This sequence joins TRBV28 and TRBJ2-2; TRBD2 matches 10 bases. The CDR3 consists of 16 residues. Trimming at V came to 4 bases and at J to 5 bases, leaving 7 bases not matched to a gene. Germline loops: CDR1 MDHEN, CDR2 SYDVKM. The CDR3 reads CASSSPLAGITGELFF. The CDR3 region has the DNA TGTGCCAGCAGTTCCCCACTAGCGGGGATTACCGGGGAGCTGTTTTTT.

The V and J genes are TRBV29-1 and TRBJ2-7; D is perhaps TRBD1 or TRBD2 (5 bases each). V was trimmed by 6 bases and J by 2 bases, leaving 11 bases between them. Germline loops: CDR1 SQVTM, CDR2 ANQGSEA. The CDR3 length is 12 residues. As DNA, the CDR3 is TGCAGCGTCCGGGACGGACCCTACGAGCAGTACTTC. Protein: CSVRDGPYEQYF.

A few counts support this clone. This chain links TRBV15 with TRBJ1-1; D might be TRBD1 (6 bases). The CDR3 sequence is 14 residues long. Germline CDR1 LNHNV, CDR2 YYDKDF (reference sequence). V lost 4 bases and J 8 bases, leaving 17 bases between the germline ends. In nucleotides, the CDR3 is TGTGCCACCAGCACCGAGGGGGGGAACGAGGAAGCTTTCTTT. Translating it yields CATSTEGGNEEAFF.

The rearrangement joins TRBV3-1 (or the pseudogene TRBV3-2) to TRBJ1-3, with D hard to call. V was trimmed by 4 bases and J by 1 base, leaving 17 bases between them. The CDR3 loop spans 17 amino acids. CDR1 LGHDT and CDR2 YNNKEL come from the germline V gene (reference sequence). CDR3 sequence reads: CASSRPPSWASGNTIYF. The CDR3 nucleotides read TGTGCCAGCAGCCGCCCCCCAAGTTGGGCATCTGGAAACACCATATATTTT.

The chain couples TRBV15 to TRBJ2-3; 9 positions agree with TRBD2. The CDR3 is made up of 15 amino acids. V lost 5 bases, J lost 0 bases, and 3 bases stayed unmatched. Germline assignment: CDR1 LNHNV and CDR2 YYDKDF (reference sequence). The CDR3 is CATSRGGASTDTQYF. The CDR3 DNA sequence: TGTGCCACCAGCCGCGGGGGGGCTAGCACAGATACGCAGTATTTT.

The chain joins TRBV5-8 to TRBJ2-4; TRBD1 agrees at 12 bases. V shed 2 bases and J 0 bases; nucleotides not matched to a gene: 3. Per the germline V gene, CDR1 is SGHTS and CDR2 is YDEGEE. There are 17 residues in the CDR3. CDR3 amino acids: CASSFRDRGLAKNIQYF. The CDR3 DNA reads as TGTGCCAGCAGCTTCCGGGACAGGGGGCTAGCCAAAAACATTCAGTACTTC.

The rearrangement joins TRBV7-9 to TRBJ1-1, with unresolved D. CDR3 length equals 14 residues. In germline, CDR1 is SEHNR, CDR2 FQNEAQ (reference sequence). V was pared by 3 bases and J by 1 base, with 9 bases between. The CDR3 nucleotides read TGTGCCAGCAGCTTTGCGGGAACGAACACTGAAGCTTTCTTT. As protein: CASSFAGTNTEAFF.

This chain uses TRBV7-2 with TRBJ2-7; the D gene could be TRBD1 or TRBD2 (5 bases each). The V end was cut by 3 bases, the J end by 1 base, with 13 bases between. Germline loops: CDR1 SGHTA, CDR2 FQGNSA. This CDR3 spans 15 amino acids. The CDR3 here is CASSLVGDQSYEQYF. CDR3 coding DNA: TGTGCCAGCAGCTTGGTCGGGGACCAGTCCTACGAGCAGTACTTC.

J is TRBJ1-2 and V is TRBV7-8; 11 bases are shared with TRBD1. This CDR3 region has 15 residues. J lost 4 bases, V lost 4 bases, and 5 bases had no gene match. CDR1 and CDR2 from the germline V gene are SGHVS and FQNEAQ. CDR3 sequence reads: CASSYGTGGGYGYTF. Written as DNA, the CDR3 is TGTGCCAGCAGCTACGGGACAGGGGGAGGCTATGGCTACACCTTC.

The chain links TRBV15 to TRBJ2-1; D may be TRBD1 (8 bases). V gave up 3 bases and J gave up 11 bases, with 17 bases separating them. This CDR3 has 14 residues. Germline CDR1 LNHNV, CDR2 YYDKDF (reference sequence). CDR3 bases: TGTGCCACCAGCAGCAGGACAGGGAGGGGACAGCAGTTCTTC. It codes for CATSSRTGRGQQFF.

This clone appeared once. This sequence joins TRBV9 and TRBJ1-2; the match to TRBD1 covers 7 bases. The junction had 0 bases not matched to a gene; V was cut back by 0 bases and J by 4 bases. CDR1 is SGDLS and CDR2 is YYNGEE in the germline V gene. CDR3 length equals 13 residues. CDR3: CASSVAGGYGYTF. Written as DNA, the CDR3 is TGTGCCAGCAGCGTAGCAGGGGGCTATGGCTACACCTTC. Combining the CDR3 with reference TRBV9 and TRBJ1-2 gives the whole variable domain DSGVTQTPKHLITATGQRVTLRCSPRSGDLSVYWYQQSLDQGLQFLIQYYNGEERAKGNILERFSAQQFPDLHSELNLSSLELGDSALYFCASSVAGGYGYTFGSGTRLTVV.

The CDR3 DNA follows: TGTGCCAGCTTAACCATCGGGACAGCTAATCAGCCCCAGCATTTT. This encodes CASLTIGTANQPQHF. V is TRBV28 and J is TRBJ1-5; 7 nucleotides match TRBD1. The V segment lost 8 bases and the J segment 4 bases; nucleotides outside the gene matches: 11. The CDR3 has 15 amino acids. The germline V gene encodes CDR1 MDHEN and CDR2 SYDVKM.